The source of this TCR beta chain is a study of CD8+CD57+ T cells in acquired aplastic anemia. Study details: Healthy donor sequencing depth: 8.5 million to 10.8 million CD4+, some 12 million CD8+ reads.

The CDR3 extends over 12 amino acids. The ends were cut back, 4 bases at V and 5 bases at J, with 11 bases in the middle. The germline CDR1 and CDR2 sequences are DFQATT and SNEGSKA (reference sequence). According to the study, genomic DNA was the template for TCR beta VDJ and CDR3 profiling. Via MiXCR, TCRdb re-called the reads, giving one row per CDR3 protein. The repertoire holds 100,000 to 150,000 distinct CDR3 sequences, with 48% as singletons. There are many counts of this clonotype. It may be a read error: a sequence one base away is much more abundant. Sequences were obtained from sorted CD4+, CD8+, or CD8+CD57+ T cells (not recorded which) from PBMCs. The V gene is TRBV20-1, the J gene TRBJ2-5; no reliable D call. The origin of this receptor is a human donor in good health, serving as a control. The CDR3 loop is CSAMRTDETQYF. CDR3 coding DNA: TGCAGTGCTATGCGGACCGACGAGACCCAGTACTTC.